This TCR beta chain was recorded in a study of T-cell memory formation after mild COVID-19. Study summary: Clusters were largely donor specific.

As for this clonotype: The antigen remains unidentified.

Between the trimmed V and J ends, which lost 3 bases and 6 bases, there was a span of 11 bases. The germline V gene encodes CDR1 DFQATT and CDR2 SNEGSKA (reference sequence). CDR3 length equals 12 residues. Study-level results: Memory sampled before infection contained some responding clones, suggesting cross-reactive memory joined. Largely, contracting CD4+ clones fell within CM and EM, and contracting CD8+ clones within EMRA.

Constant-segment-primed 5'RACE gave TCR alpha and TCR beta cDNA libraries with sample barcodes and UMIs. MiXCR was run by TCRdb on the 5' RACE reads, yielding one entry per CDR3 protein. The data contain almost 35,000 distinct CDR3 sequences, roughly 7.2% of them singletons. This sequence originates from a man between 18 and 29 years old who had mild COVID-19 (a few samples of this study predate the infection). Cell type and time point are not known. Sequenced input: PBMCs or a T cell subset sorted from them (not recorded which). The rearrangement links TRBV20-1 to TRBJ1-2; TRBD1 is a possible D gene (5 bases). The CDR3 spells CSASTGSNGYTF. For the CDR3, the DNA is TGCAGTGCTAGTACAGGTTCGAATGGCTACACCTTC.